Sequencing of this T cell receptor beta chain was carried out in a study of T cell changes during pregnancy in multiple sclerosis (dated 2019 in TCRdb). Looking at the study overall: Changes in the T cell repertoire over the course of pregnancy were examined in this study in women with multiple sclerosis.

About this clone itself: This clone's antigen is unknown. Per-nucleotide qualities are absent, and no much larger clonotype sits a single base away.

The library was produced with the immunoSEQ multiplex PCR assay. This is the immuneACCESS table as TCRdb keeps it, with only in-frame sequences that have V and J called. A part of the clones is gone; compared with another copy, unresolved V genes explain less than half, and the rest is unexplained. This sample holds approximately 88,000 clones; 85% to 95% were observed only once. Of the sample, around 2.7% falls within the top ten clones. V is clipped by 4 bases and J by 0 bases, and the sequence between their germline boundaries is 13 bases long. The germline V gene specifies SQVTM as CDR1 and ANQGSEA as CDR2. Measured from the cysteine to the phenylalanine, the CDR3 is 15 residues long. The retained sequence is limited to the CDR3, 45 bases, with the frame set at the first base.

The sequence derives from a female donor with multiple sclerosis, enrolled in a pregnancy study. The rearrangement joined TRBV29-1 to TRBJ2-1; perhaps TRBD1 is the D gene, with 6 bases matching. Sequenced material: peripheral blood, taken in the first trimester of pregnancy. The DNA reads as follows: TGCAGCGTTGGGCTCACAGGGAGCTCCTACAATGAGCAGTTCTTC. This codes for CSVGLTGSSYNEQFF.